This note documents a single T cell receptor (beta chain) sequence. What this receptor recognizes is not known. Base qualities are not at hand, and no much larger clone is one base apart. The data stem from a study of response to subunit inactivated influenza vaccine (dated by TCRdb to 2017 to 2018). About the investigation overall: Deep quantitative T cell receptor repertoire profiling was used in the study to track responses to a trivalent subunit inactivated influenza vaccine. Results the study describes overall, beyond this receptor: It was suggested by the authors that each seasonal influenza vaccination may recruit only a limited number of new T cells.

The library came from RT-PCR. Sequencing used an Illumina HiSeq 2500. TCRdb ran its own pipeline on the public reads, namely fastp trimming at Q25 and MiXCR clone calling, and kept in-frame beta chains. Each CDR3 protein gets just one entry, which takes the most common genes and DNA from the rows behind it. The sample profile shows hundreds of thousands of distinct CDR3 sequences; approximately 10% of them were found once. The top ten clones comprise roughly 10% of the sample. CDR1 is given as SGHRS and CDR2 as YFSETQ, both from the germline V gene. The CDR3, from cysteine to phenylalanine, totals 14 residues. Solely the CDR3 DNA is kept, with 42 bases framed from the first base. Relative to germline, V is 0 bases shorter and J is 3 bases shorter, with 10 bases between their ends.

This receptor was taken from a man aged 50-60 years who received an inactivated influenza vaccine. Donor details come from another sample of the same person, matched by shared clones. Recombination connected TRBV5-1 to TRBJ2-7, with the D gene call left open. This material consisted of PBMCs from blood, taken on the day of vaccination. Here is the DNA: TGCGCCAGCAGCTTGGATAAGGGTATCTACGAGCAGTACTTC. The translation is CASSLDKGIYEQYF.